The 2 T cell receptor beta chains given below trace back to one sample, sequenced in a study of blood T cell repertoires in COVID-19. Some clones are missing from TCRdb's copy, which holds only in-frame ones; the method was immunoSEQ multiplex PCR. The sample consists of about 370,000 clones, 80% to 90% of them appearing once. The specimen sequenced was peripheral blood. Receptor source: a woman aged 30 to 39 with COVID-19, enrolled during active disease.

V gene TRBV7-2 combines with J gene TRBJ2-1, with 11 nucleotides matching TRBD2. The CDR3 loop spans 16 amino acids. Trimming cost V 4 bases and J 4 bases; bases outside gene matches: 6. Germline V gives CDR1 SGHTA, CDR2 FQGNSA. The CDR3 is CASSWYSGRVYNEQFF. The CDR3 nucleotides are TGTGCCAGCAGCTGGTATAGCGGGAGGGTATACAATGAGCAGTTCTTC. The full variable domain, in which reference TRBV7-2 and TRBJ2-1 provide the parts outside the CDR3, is GAGVSQSPSNKVTEKGKDVELRCDPISGHTALYWYRQSLGQGLEFLIYFQGNSAPDKSGLPSDRFSAERTGGSVSTLTIQRTQQEDSAVYLCASSWYSGRVYNEQFFGPGTRLTVL.

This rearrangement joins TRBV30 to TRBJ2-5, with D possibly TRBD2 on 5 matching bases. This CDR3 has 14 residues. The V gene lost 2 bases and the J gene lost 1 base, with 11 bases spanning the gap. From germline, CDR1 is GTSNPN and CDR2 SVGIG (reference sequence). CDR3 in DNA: TGTGCCTGGAGTAGAGGGCAGATCCAAGAGACCCAGTACTTC. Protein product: CAWSRGQIQETQYF.